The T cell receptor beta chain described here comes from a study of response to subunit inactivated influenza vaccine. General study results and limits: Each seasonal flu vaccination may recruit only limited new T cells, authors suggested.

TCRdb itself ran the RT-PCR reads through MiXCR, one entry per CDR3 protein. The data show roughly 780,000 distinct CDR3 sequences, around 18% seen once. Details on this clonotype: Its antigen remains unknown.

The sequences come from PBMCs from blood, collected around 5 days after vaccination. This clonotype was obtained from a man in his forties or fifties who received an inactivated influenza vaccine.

CDR3 sequence reads: CMTGSSYEQYF. CDR3 in DNA: TGCATGACAGGGTCGTCCTACGAGCAGTACTTC. The rearrangement uses TRBV20-1 and TRBJ2-7; 7 bases agree with TRBD1. Germline CDR1 reads DFQATT; CDR2 reads SNEGSKA (reference sequence). The CDR3 loop spans 11 amino acids.